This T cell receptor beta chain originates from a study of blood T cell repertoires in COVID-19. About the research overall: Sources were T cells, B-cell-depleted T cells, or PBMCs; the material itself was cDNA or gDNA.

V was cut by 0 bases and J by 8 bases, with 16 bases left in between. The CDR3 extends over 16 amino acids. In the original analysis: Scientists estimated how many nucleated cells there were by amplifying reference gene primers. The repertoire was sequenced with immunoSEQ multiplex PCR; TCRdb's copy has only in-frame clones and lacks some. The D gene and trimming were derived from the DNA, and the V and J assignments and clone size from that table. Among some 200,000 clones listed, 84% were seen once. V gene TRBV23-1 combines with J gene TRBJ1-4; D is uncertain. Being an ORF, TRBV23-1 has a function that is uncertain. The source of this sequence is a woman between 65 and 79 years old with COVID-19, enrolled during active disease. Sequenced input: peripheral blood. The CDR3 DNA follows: TGCGCCAGCAGTCAATCAATACCCGGGTCGGTGGAAAAACTGTTTTTT. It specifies CASSQSIPGSVEKLFF.